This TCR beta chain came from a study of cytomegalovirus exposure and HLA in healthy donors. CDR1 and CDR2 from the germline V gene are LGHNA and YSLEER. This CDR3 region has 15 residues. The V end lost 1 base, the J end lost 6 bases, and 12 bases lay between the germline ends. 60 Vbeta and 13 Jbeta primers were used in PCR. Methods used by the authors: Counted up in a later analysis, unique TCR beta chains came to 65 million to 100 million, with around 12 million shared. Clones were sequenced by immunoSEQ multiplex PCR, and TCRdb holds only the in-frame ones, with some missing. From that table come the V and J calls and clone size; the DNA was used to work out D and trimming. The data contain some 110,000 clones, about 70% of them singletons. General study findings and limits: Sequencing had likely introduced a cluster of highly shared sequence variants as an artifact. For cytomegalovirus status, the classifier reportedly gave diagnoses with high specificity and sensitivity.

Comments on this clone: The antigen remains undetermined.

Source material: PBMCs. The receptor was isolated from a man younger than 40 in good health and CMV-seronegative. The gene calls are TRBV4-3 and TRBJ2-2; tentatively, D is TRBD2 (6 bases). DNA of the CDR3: TGCGCCAGCAGCCAAGGGTCGGGGACTGCCGGGGAGCTGTTTTTT. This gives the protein CASSQGSGTAGELFF.